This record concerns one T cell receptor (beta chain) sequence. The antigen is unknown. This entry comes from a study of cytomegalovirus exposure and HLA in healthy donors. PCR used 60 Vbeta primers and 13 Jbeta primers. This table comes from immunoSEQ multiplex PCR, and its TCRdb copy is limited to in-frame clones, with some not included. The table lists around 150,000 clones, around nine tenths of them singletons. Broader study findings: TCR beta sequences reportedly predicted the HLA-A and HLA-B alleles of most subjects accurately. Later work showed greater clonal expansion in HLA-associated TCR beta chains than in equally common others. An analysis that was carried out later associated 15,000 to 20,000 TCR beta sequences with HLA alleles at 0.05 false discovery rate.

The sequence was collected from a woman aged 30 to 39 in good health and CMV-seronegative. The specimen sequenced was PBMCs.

The CDR3 loop reads CASSSGVLNTEAFF. The DNA of the CDR3 is TGCGCCAGCAGCTCCGGGGTCCTAAACACTGAAGCTTTCTTT. The chain couples TRBV5-1 to TRBJ1-1; no definite D call. Germline CDR1 reads SGHRS; CDR2 reads YFSETQ. The CDR3 extends over 14 amino acids. V was cut by 3 bases and J by 2 bases, with 11 bases left in between.